This is a list of T cell receptor beta chains from one sample in a study of T cells in Graves' hyperthyroidism and ophthalmopathy. TCRdb ran MiXCR on the multiplex PCR reads and lists one entry per CDR3 protein. The sample contains a few hundred thousand distinct CDR3 sequences, about a fifth of which appear only once. The specimen sequenced was blood. The receptors were sampled from a young man with Graves' ophthalmopathy. Each CDR3 is given with its conserved first and last residue. The D gene is left open where the match is weak. Clone size is shown for a subset of rows, as once, few, many or a class of expanded clone.

TRBJ1-1 | TRBV7-9 | - | - | CASTAGFTEAFF | TGTGCCAGCACCGCGGGGTTTACTGAAGCTTTCTTT
TRBJ2-7 | TRBV18 | TRBD1 | many | CASSPPPTGRYEQYF | TGTGCCAGCTCACCACCGCCGACAGGGCGCTACGAGCAGTACTTC
TRBJ1-2 | TRBV20-1 | TRBD1 | few | CSAQGDDYGYTF | TGCAGTGCCCAGGGGGACGACTATGGCTACACCTTC
TRBJ1-1 | TRBV3-1 | - | many | CASSPSVGYTEAFF | TGTGCCAGCAGCCCCTCAGTTGGCTACACTGAAGCTTTCTTT
TRBJ1-1 | TRBV10-3 | TRBD1 | - | CAISPGQEAFF | TGTGCCATCAGTCCGGGACAGGAAGCTTTCTTT
TRBJ2-5 | TRBV12-3/TRBV12-4 | TRBD2 | many | CASSPLTSGGARETQYF | TGTGCCAGCAGCCCCCTTACTAGCGGGGGGGCCAGGGAGACCCAGTACTTC
TRBJ2-5 | TRBV11-3 | TRBD2 | few | CASSSGGGGPETQYF | TGTGCCAGCAGCTCGGGAGGGGGAGGTCCAGAGACCCAGTACTTC
TRBJ2-7 | TRBV15 | - | - | CATSSPDSSLDEQYF | TGTGCCACCAGCAGCCCGGACAGTTCTCTTGACGAGCAGTACTTC
TRBJ2-5 | TRBV7-9 | - | many | CASSLGRQVAEETQYF | TGTGCCAGCAGCTTAGGTCGCCAGGTTGCGGAGGAGACCCAGTACTTC
TRBJ1-6 | TRBV29-1 | - | - | CSVEVDANSPLHF | TGCAGCGTTGAAGTGGACGCAAATTCACCCCTCCACTTT
TRBJ2-1 | TRBV5-1 | TRBD2 | many | CASRSASGGIGNEQFF | TGCGCCAGCAGATCGGCTAGCGGGGGAATAGGGAATGAGCAGTTCTTC
TRBJ2-2 | TRBV5-1 | - | few | CASSSPPGDTGELFF | TGCGCCAGCAGCAGTCCTCCGGGGGACACCGGGGAGCTGTTTTTT
TRBJ1-6 | TRBV5-1 | - | few | CASSDRPGADNSPLHF | TGCGCCAGCAGCGACCGTCCGGGGGCTGATAATTCACCCCTCCACTTT
TRBJ2-2 | TRBV9 | TRBD2 | - | CASSVREGANTGELFF | TGTGCCAGCAGCGTACGGGAGGGGGCGAACACCGGGGAGCTGTTTTTT
TRBJ2-3 | TRBV10-2 | - | - | CASSEPLWAYTDTQYF | TGCGCCAGCAGTGAACCTCTGTGGGCCTACACAGATACGCAGTATTTT
TRBJ1-3 | TRBV6-1 | - | - | CASRQISGNTIYF | TGTGCCAGCAGACAGATCTCTGGAAACACCATATATTTT
TRBJ1-2 | TRBV5-5 | - | - | CASSFYQGPARGNYGYTF | TGTGCCAGCAGCTTCTATCAGGGGCCGGCTAGAGGTAACTATGGCTACACCTTC
TRBJ2-3 | TRBV18 | - | many | CASSPTGGITDTQYF | TGTGCCAGCTCACCTACCGGCGGAATCACAGATACGCAGTATTTT
TRBJ2-3 | TRBV5-6 | TRBD2 | few | CASSLRLAGDLTDTQYF | TGTGCCAGCAGCCTCCGACTAGCGGGGGACCTCACAGATACGCAGTATTTT
TRBJ2-3 | TRBV9 | - | - | CASRGQGQDTQYF | TGTGCCAGCCGGGGGCAGGGTCAAGATACGCAGTATTTT
TRBJ1-5 | TRBV12-3/TRBV12-4 | - | many | CASSSTNEAQPQHF | TGTGCCAGCAGTTCCACCAACGAGGCTCAGCCCCAGCATTTT
TRBJ1-4 | TRBV5-6 | - | many | CASSLNDATNEKLFF | TGTGCCAGCAGCTTAAACGACGCAACTAATGAAAAACTGTTTTTT
TRBJ2-3 | TRBV7-3 | - | few | CASSLKEAYTQYF | TGTGCCAGCAGCTTAAAGGAAGCTTATACGCAGTATTTT
TRBJ2-7 | TRBV20-1 | TRBD1 | many | CSATPGTGVEQYF | TGCAGTGCTACCCCGGGGACAGGGGTTGAGCAGTACTTC
TRBJ1-1 | TRBV10-2 | - | many | CASSEWAGLRGTEAFF | TGCGCCAGCAGTGAGTGGGCGGGGTTGAGAGGTACTGAAGCTTTCTTT
TRBJ2-5 | TRBV27 | - | many | CASSLIGGYQTQYF | TGTGCCAGCAGTTTAATTGGCGGGTATCAGACCCAGTACTTC
TRBJ1-2 | TRBV20-1 | - | few | CSARGVVVMGYTF | TGCAGTGCTAGGGGGGTTGTCGTAATGGGCTACACCTTC
TRBJ2-5 | TRBV7-9 | TRBD2 | - | CASSRDSSGWLTETQYF | TGTGCCAGCAGTCGGGACTCTAGCGGGTGGCTTACGGAGACCCAGTACTTC
TRBJ2-3 | TRBV7-8 | - | few | CASSLARLPNTDTQYF | TGTGCCAGCAGCTTAGCCCGACTTCCTAACACAGATACGCAGTATTTT
TRBJ1-2 | TRBV27 | - | - | CASSLFGGSYGYTF | TGTGCCAGCAGTTTATTTGGCGGGAGCTATGGCTACACCTTC
TRBJ1-2 | TRBV12-3/TRBV12-4 | - | - | CASSLGQGRNTF | TGTGCCAGCAGTTTAGGGCAGGGGAGGAACACCTTC
TRBJ1-1 | TRBV11-2 | - | many | CASSLITEAFF | TGTGCCAGCAGCTTAATCACTGAAGCTTTCTTT
TRBJ2-7 | TRBV27 | TRBD1 | once | CASRRGTGSYEQYF | TGTGCCAGTCGCCGCGGGACAGGGTCCTACGAGCAGTACTTC
TRBJ1-5 | TRBV12-3/TRBV12-4 | - | many | CASSLPRGNQPQHF | TGTGCCAGCAGCTTGCCGAGGGGCAATCAGCCCCAGCATTTT
TRBJ2-5 | TRBV6-2/TRBV6-3 | - | many | CASSPATGQETQYF | TGTGCCAGCAGTCCCGCGACCGGCCAAGAGACCCAGTACTTC
TRBJ2-5 | TRBV28 | TRBD2 | many | CASSFSPGLAAQETQYF | TGTGCCAGCAGTTTCTCTCCGGGACTAGCGGCTCAAGAGACCCAGTACTTC
TRBJ1-2 | TRBV24-1 | - | few | CATSDPVFYTF | TGTGCCACCAGTGACCCCGTGTTCTACACCTTC
TRBJ2-5 | TRBV13 | - | many | CASSLRSGFGETQYF | TGTGCCAGCAGCTTAAGGTCAGGGTTCGGAGAGACCCAGTACTTC
TRBJ1-2 | TRBV2 | - | many | CAAGGFNYGYTF | TGTGCCGCCGGGGGCTTTAACTATGGCTACACCTTC
TRBJ1-1 | TRBV3-1 | - | many | CASSPGLTEAFF | TGTGCCAGCAGCCCGGGACTCACTGAAGCTTTCTTT
TRBJ1-1 | TRBV7-3 | - | many | CASGSQPNTEAFF | TGTGCCAGCGGATCCCAACCGAACACTGAAGCTTTCTTT
TRBJ2-7 | TRBV11-1 | - | many | CASSSQGIEQYF | TGTGCCAGCAGCTCCCAGGGGATTGAGCAGTACTTC
TRBJ2-2 | TRBV6-1 | - | few | CASGEDTGELFF | TGTGCCAGCGGGGAGGACACCGGGGAGCTGTTTTTT
TRBJ1-2 | TRBV2 | - | - | CASSDRGLNYGYTF | TGTGCCAGCAGTGATAGGGGACTTAACTATGGCTACACCTTC
TRBJ1-5 | TRBV6-5 | TRBD1 | many | CASSYSSRGIYSNQPQHF | TGTGCCAGCAGTTACTCGAGCAGGGGGATTTATAGCAATCAGCCCCAGCATTTT
TRBJ1-5 | TRBV2 | TRBD1 | - | CASSDRVSNQPQHF | TGTGCCAGCTCCGACAGGGTTAGCAATCAGCCCCAGCATTTT
TRBJ2-7 | TRBV7-8 | - | many | CASRVGRAILGEQYF | TGTGCCAGCAGGGTCGGTCGGGCCATTTTAGGCGAGCAGTACTTC
TRBJ2-7 | TRBV27 | TRBD2 | many | CASSLSVLAGGNEQYF | TGTGCCAGCAGTTTATCGGTACTAGCGGGGGGAAACGAGCAGTACTTC
TRBJ1-4 | TRBV11-2 | - | - | CASSPGTTDEKLFF | TGTGCCAGCAGCCCCGGGACAACAGATGAAAAACTGTTTTTT
TRBJ2-7 | TRBV28 | - | many | CATQGHDTYEQYF | TGTGCCACCCAAGGTCACGATACCTACGAGCAGTACTTC
TRBJ1-1 | TRBV7-9 | - | few | CASSLVGGAEAFF | TGTGCCAGCAGCTTAGTTGGGGGCGCTGAAGCTTTCTTT
TRBJ1-1 | TRBV3-1 | - | - | CASSPGTSVGEAFF | TGTGCCAGCAGCCCCGGGACGTCGGTCGGTGAAGCTTTCTTT
TRBJ2-5 | TRBV24-1 | TRBD1 | many | CATSVLGTGQGETQYF | TGTGCCACCAGTGTCCTCGGGACAGGCCAAGGGGAGACCCAGTACTTC
TRBJ2-1 | TRBV27 | - | few | CASSRRDFGYNEQFF | TGTGCCAGCAGCCGGAGGGATTTTGGGTACAATGAGCAGTTCTTC